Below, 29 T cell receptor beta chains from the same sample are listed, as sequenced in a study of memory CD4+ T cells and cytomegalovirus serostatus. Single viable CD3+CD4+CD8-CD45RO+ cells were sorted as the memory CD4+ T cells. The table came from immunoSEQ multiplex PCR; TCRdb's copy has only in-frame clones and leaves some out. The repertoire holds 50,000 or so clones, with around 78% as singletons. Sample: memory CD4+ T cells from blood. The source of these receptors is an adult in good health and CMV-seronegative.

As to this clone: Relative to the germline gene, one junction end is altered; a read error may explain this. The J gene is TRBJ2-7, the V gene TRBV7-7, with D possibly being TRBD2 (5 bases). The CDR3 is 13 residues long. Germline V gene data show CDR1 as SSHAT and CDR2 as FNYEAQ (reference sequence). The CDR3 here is CASSPAGSYEQYF. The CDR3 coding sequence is TGTGCTAGCAGTCCGGCGGGCTCCTACGAGCAGTACTTC. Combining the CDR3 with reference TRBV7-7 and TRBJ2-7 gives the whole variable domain GAGVSQSPRYKVTKRGQDVTLRCDPISSHATLYWYQQALGQGPEFLTYFNYEAQPDKSGLPSDRFSAERPEGSISTLTIQRTEQRDSAMYRCASSPAGSYEQYFGPGTRLTVT.

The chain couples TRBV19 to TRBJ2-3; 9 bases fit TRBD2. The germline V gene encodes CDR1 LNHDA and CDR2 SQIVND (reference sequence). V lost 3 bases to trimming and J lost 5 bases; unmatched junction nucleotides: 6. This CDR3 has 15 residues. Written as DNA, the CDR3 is TGTGCCAGTAGTATCGGGCGGGGGGGAAGAGATACGCAGTATTTT. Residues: CASSIGRGGRDTQYF.

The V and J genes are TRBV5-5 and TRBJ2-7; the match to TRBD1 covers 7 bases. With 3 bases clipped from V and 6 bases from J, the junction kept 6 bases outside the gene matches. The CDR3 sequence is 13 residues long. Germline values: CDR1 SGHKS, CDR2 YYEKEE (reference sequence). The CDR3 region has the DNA TGTGCCAGCAGCTCAGGGACAGTCGGCGAGCAGTACTTC. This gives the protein CASSSGTVGEQYF. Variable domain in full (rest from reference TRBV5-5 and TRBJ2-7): DAGVTQSPTHLIKTRGQQVTLRCSPISGHKSVSWYQQVLGQGPQFIFQYYEKEERGRGNFPDRFSARQFPNYSSELNVNALLLGDSALYLCASSSGTVGEQYFGPGTRLTVT.

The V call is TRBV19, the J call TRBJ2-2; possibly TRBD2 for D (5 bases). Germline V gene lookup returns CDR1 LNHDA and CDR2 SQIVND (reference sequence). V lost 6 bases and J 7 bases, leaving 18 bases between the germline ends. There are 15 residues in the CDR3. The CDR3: CASRPQATGGGELFF. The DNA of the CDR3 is TGTGCCAGTAGACCTCAAGCCACTGGAGGCGGGGAGCTGTTTTTT.

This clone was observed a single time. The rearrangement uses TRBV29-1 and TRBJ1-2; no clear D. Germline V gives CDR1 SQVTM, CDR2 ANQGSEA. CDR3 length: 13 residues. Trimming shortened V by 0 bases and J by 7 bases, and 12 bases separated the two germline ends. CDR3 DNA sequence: TGCAGCGTTGAAGATCCGGGGTTAGCTGGCTACACCTTC. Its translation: CSVEDPGLAGYTF. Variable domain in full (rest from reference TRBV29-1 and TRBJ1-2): SAVISQKPSRDICQRGTSLTIQCQVDSQVTMMFWYRQQPGQSLTLIATANQGSEATYESGFVIDKFPISRPNLTFSTLTVSNMSPEDSSIYLCSVEDPGLAGYTFGSGTRLTVV.

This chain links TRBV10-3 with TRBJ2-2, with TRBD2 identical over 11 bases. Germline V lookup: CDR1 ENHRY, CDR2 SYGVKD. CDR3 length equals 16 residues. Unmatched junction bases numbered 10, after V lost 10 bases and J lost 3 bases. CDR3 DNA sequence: TGTGCCACTTCCCGTTCACTAGCGGGAGACACCGGGGAGCTGTTTTTT. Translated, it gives CATSRSLAGDTGELFF.

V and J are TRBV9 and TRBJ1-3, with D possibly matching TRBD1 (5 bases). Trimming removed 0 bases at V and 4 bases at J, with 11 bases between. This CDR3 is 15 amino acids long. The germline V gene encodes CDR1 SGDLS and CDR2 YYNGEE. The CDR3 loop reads CASSVGGVSGNTIYF. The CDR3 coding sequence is TGTGCCAGCAGCGTAGGGGGGGTTTCCGGAAACACCATATATTTT.

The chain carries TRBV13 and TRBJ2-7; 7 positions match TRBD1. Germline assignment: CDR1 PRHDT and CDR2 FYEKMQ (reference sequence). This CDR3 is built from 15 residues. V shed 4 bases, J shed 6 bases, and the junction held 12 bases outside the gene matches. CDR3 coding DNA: TGTGCCAGCAGCTCACAAGCGAGGGGGCTGAGCGAGCAGTACTTC. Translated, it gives CASSSQARGLSEQYF.

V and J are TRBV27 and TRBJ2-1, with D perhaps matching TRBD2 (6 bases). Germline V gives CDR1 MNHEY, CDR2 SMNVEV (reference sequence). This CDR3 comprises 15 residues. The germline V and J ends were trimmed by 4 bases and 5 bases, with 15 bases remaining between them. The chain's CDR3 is CASSWRLAYDNEQFF. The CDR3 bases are TGTGCCAGCAGTTGGCGGCTAGCGTACGACAATGAGCAGTTCTTC.

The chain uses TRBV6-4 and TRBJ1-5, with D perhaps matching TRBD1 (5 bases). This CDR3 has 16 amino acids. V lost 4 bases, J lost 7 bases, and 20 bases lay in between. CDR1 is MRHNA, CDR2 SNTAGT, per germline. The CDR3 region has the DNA TGTGCCAGCAGTGCCCAAAGGGGCAGACGTCAACAGCCCCAGCATTTT. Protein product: CASSAQRGRRQQPQHF.

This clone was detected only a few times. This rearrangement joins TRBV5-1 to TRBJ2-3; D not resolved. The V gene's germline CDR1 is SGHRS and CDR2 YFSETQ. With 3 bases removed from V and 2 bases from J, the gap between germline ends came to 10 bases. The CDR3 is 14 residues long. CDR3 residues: CASSWSTSTDTQYF. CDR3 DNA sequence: TGCGCCAGCAGCTGGAGTACTTCCACAGATACGCAGTATTTT.

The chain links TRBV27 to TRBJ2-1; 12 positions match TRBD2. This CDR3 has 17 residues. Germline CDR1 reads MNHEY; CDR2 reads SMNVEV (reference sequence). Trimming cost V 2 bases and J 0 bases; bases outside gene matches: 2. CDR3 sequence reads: CASSLGLAGSSYNEQFF. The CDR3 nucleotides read TGTGCCAGCAGTTTAGGACTAGCGGGAAGCTCCTACAATGAGCAGTTCTTC.

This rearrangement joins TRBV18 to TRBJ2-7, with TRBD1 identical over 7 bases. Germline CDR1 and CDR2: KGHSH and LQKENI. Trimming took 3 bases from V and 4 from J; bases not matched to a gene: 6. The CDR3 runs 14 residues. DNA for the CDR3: TGTGCCAGCTCACCCGGGGACAGCCTGTACGAGCAGTACTTC. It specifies CASSPGDSLYEQYF.

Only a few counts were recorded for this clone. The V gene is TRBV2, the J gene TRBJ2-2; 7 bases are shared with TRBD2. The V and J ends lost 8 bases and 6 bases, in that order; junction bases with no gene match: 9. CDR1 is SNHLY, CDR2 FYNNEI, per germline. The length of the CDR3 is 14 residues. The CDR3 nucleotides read TGTGCCAGCCTACACCAGCGGGAATCCGGGGAGCTGTTTTTT. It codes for CASLHQRESGELFF.

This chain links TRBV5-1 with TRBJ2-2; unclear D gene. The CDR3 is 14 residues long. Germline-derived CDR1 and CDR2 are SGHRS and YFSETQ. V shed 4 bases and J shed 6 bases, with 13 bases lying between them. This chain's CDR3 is CASSTQPGAGELFF. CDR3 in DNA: TGCGCCAGCAGCACTCAGCCTGGGGCCGGGGAGCTGTTTTTT.

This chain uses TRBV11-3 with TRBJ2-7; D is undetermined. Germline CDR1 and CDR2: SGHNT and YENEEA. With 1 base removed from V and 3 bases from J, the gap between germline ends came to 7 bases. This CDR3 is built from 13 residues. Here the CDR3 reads CASSLGGNYEQYF. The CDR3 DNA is TGTGCCAGCAGCTTAGGTGGCAACTACGAGCAGTACTTC.

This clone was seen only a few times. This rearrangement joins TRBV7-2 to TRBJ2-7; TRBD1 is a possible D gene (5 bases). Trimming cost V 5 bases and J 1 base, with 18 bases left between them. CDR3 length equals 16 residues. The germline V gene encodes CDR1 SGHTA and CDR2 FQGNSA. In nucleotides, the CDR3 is TGTGCCAGCAGCCCGCTCGCAGGGCGAGGTTCCTACGAGCAGTACTTC. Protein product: CASSPLAGRGSYEQYF.

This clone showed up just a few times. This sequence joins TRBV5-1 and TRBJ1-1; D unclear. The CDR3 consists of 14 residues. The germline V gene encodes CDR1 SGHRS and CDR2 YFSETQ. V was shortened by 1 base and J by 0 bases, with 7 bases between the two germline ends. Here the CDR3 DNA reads TGCGCCAGCAGCTTGCTGGCTGTGAACACTGAAGCTTTCTTT. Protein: CASSLLAVNTEAFF.

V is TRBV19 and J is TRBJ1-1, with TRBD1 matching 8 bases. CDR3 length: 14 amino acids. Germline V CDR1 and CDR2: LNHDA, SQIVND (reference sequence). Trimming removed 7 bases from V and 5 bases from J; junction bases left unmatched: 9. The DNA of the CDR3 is TGTGCCAGTAAGCAGGGGGCGGCTCAGACTGAAGCTTTCTTT. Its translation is CASKQGAAQTEAFF.

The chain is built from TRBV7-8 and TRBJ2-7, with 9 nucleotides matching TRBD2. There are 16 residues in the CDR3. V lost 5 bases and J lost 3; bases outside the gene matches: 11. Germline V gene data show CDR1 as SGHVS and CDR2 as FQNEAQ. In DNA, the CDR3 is TGTGCCAGCAGCCCCTACCCTAGCGGGGAACTCTACGAGCAGTACTTC. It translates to CASSPYPSGELYEQYF.

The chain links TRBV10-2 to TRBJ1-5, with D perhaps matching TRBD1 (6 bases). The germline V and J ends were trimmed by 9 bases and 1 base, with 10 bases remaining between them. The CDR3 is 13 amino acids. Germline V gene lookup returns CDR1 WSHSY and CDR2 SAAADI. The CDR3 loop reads CASCQGSNQPQHF. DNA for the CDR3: TGCGCCAGTTGCCAGGGGAGCAATCAGCCCCAGCATTTT.

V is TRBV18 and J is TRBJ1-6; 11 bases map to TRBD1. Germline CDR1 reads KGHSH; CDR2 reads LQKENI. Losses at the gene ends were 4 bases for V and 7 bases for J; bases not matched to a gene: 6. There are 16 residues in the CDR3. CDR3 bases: TGTGCCAGCTCACAGTTCCGGGACAGGGGGAATTCACCCCTCCACTTT. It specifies CASSQFRDRGNSPLHF.

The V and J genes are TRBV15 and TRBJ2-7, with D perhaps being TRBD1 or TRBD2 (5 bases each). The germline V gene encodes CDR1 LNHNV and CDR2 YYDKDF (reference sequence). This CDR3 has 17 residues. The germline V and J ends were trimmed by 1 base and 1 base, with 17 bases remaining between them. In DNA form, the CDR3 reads TGTGCCACCAGCAGAGTTGAAGTCCGGGACCCATCCTACGAGCAGTACTTC. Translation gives CATSRVEVRDPSYEQYF.

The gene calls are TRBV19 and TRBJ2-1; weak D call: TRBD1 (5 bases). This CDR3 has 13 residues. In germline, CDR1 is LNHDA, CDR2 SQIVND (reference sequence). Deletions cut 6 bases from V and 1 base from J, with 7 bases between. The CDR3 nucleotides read TGTGCCAGTAGAAGGGGATCCTACAATGAGCAGTTCTTC. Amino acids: CASRRGSYNEQFF.

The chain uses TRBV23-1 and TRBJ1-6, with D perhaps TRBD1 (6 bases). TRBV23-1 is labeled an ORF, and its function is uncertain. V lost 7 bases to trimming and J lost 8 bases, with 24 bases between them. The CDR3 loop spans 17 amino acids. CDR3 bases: TGCGCCAGCACCGAAAAGGGGGGTTATGGTCCTGATTCACCCCTCCACTTT. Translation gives CASTEKGGYGPDSPLHF.

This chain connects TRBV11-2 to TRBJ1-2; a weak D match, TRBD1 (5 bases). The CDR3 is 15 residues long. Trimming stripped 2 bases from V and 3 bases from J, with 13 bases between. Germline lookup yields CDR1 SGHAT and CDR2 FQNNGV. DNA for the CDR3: TGTGCCAGCAGCTTACATTTGACAGCCGACTATGGCTACACCTTC. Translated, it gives CASSLHLTADYGYTF.

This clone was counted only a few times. As DNA, the CDR3 is TGTGCCAGCAGCCACAACAAACACAGGGTCCAAGAGACCCAGTACTTC. Protein sequence: CASSHNKHRVQETQYF. The V and J genes are TRBV7-9 and TRBJ2-5, with a tentative D call TRBD1 (6 bases). CDR3 length: 16 amino acids. Germline assignment: CDR1 SEHNR and CDR2 FQNEAQ (reference sequence). V was clipped by 5 bases and J by 1 base, with 17 bases between them.

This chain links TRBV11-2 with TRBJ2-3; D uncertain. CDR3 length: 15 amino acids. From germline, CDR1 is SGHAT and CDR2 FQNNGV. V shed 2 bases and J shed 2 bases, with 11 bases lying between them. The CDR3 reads CASSLKLRYTDTQYF. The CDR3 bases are TGTGCCAGCAGCTTAAAGTTGAGGTACACAGATACGCAGTATTTT.

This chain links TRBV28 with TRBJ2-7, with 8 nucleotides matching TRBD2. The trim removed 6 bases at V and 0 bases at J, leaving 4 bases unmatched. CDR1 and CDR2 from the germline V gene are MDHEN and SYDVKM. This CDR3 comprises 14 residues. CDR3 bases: TGTGCCAGCAGGTTTAGCGGGGCCTCCTACGAGCAGTACTTC. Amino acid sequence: CASRFSGASYEQYF.